Below, one T cell receptor (beta chain) is given with its context. As handled by the study authors: Nucleated cell number was recorded as an estimate derived from reference gene primer amplification. Sequenced by immunoSEQ multiplex PCR; TCRdb stores in-frame clones only, minus some. That table is the source of V, J and clone size, and D and trimming were worked out from the DNA. The sample shows 97,000 or so clones, about 90% of them seen only once. The germline V gene has CDR1 SGHTA and CDR2 FQGNSA. The J segment lost 7 bases and the V segment lost 5 bases, leaving 8 bases of the junction unmatched. This CDR3 has 14 amino acids. The data are from a study of blood T cell repertoires in COVID-19. As for the study in general: Specimens from acute and convalescent COVID-19 originated in the United States, Italy and Spain.

J is TRBJ2-1 and V is TRBV7-2; 7 nucleotides line up with TRBD2. The clonotype originates from a man over 45 with active COVID-19. The sequenced material came from peripheral blood. Written as DNA, the CDR3 is TGTGCCAGCAGCCAGCGGGACGGACTAAATGAGCAGTTCTTC. Its translation: CASSQRDGLNEQFF.